This TCR beta chain comes out of a study of blood T cell repertoires in COVID-19. V lost 4 bases to trimming and J lost 5 bases, with 8 bases between them. Germline CDR1 SGHTA, CDR2 FQGNSA. This CDR3 spans 12 amino acids. Assay: immunoSEQ multiplex PCR; the TCRdb copy retains only in-frame clones and omits some. The table lists 30,000 to 45,000 clones, around 80% of them singletons. The receptor was derived from a man in his 70s with acute or convalescent COVID-19. V and J are TRBV7-2 and TRBJ2-5; the D gene is possibly TRBD2 (6 bases). The sample taken for sequencing was peripheral blood. CDR3 nucleotide sequence: TGTGCCAGCAGCTACCGGGGGGAGACCCAGTACTTC. It translates to CASSYRGETQYF.